The 20 T cell receptor beta chains given below trace back to one sample, sequenced in a study of blood T cell repertoires in COVID-19 (dated by TCRdb to the early 2020s). Libraries were made using the immunoSEQ multiplex PCR assay. The table was pulled from immuneACCESS by TCRdb, which kept in-frame rearrangements only. Such tables lose some clones; where checked, under half of the loss comes from unresolved V genes, and the rest has no known cause. The sample includes around 100,000 clones, with 75% to 90% observed a single time. Around 14% of the sample lies in the top ten. The sample was peripheral blood. These receptors were taken from a man aged 50-59 years with acute or convalescent COVID-19.

This chain links TRBV5-1 with TRBJ1-4, with 8 bases lining up with TRBD1. Germline loops: CDR1 SGHRS, CDR2 YFSETQ. The CDR3 totals 15 residues. J lost 8 bases, V lost 4 bases, and 10 bases had no gene match. CDR3 bases: TGCGCCAGCAGCACCGGACAGGGTGGGTTAGAAAAACTGTTTTTT. The encoded protein is CASSTGQGGLEKLFF.

The V call is TRBV12-3 or TRBV12-4, the J call TRBJ2-2; the D gene is possibly TRBD1 (5 bases). The CDR3 sequence is 11 residues long. Deletions cut 3 bases from V and 12 bases from J, with 8 bases between. The CDR3 DNA follows: TGTGCCAGCAGTTTTTGGGGCCAGCTGTTTTTT. This codes for CASSFWGQLFF.

The chain uses TRBV9 and TRBJ2-1; D is perhaps TRBD1 (6 bases). Germline CDR1 is SGDLS and CDR2 is YYNGEE. The CDR3 runs 15 residues. Trimming cost V 0 bases and J 5 bases, with 12 bases left between them. DNA of the CDR3: TGTGCCAGCAGCGTAGGAGGACAGTTAAACAATGAGCAGTTCTTC. It yields the protein CASSVGGQLNNEQFF.

This clone was seen more than once but under ten times. The genes are TRBV19 and TRBJ1-3, with D tentatively TRBD1 (6 bases). V was shortened by 5 bases and J by 3 bases, with 8 bases between the two germline ends. Germline V gene sequence: CDR1 LNHDA, CDR2 SQIVND (reference sequence). The length of the CDR3 is 13 residues. CDR3 in amino acids: CASSGQLGNTIYF. In nucleotides, the CDR3 is TGTGCCAGTAGTGGACAGCTTGGAAACACCATATATTTT.

V and J are TRBV3-1 (or the pseudogene TRBV3-2) and TRBJ2-7; 11 bases match TRBD2. Germline-derived CDR1 and CDR2 are LGHDT and YNNKEL (reference sequence). The length of the CDR3 is 14 residues. V trimming: 6 bases; J trimming: 9 bases; junction bases outside the gene matches: 10. The CDR3 DNA sequence: TGTGCCAGCAGTCGACTAGCGGGACCTTTGGGGCAGTACTTC. It encodes CASSRLAGPLGQYF.

The CDR3 is CATSPLAGLKVGGEQYF. CDR3 DNA: TGTGCCACCAGTCCACTAGCGGGATTAAAAGTCGGCGGCGAGCAGTACTTC. The chain has TRBV19 and TRBJ2-7; TRBD2 agrees at 10 bases. The CDR3 is 17 residues long. Looked up from germline, CDR1 is LNHDA and CDR2 is SQIVND (reference sequence). The ends lost 10 bases at V and 6 bases at J; junction bases unmatched: 21. Together with reference TRBV19 and TRBJ2-7, the CDR3 gives the full variable domain: DGGITQSPKYLFRKEGQNVTLSCEQNLNHDAMYWYRQDPGQGLRLIYYSQIVNDFQKGDIAEGYSVSREKKESFPLTVTSAQKNPTAFYLCATSPLAGLKVGGEQYFGPGTRLTVT.

The J gene is TRBJ1-1, the V gene TRBV28, with a weak D call TRBD1 (5 bases). Between the trimmed V and J ends, which lost 6 bases and 1 base, there was a span of 12 bases. Looked up from germline, CDR1 is MDHEN and CDR2 is SYDVKM. The CDR3 has 14 residues. CDR3 in amino acids: CASRSGGGNTEAFF. The CDR3 DNA follows: TGTGCCAGCAGATCCGGGGGGGGGAACACTGAAGCTTTCTTT. The entire variable domain, with the rest obtained from reference TRBV28 and TRBJ1-1, is as follows: DVKVTQSSRYLVKRTGEKVFLECVQDMDHENMFWYRQDPGLGLRLIYFSYDVKMKEKGDIPEGYSVSREKKERFSLILESASTNQTSMYLCASRSGGGNTEAFFGQGTRLTVV.

The V and J genes are TRBV5-1 and TRBJ2-7, with 10 bases identical to TRBD1. The CDR3 contains 16 residues. With 0 bases clipped from V and 7 bases from J, the junction kept 10 bases outside the gene matches. In germline, CDR1 is SGHRS, CDR2 YFSETQ. CDR3 DNA: TGCGCCAGCAGCTTGGTTGGCGGACAGGGGGTGGATGAGCAGTACTTC. It yields the protein CASSLVGGQGVDEQYF.

The chain recombines TRBV24-1 with TRBJ2-1, with 8 bases identical to TRBD2. J lost 9 bases, V lost 5 bases, and 5 bases had no gene match. The length of the CDR3 is 13 residues. Germline CDR1 is KGHDR and CDR2 is SFDVKD. CDR3 in amino acids: CATSVGLGVEQFF. CDR3 coding DNA: TGTGCCACCAGTGTGGGACTAGGGGTTGAGCAGTTCTTC.

This clone was seen only a few times. The chain is built from TRBV5-1 and TRBJ2-7; D may be TRBD1 (6 bases). Germline assignment: CDR1 SGHRS and CDR2 YFSETQ. The CDR3 consists of 13 residues. Between the trimmed V and J ends, which lost 4 bases and 3 bases, there was a span of 11 bases. CDR3 region: CASSRDIIYEQYF. CDR3 in DNA: TGCGCCAGCAGCAGGGACATTATCTACGAGCAGTACTTC. The complete variable domain, with remaining parts taken from reference TRBV5-1 and TRBJ2-7, reads KAGVTQTPRYLIKTRGQQVTLSCSPISGHRSVSWYQQTPGQGLQFLFEYFSETQRNKGNFPGRFSGRQFSNSRSEMNVSTLELGDSALYLCASSRDIIYEQYFGPGTRLTVT.

CDR3: CASSTGISGDQYNEQFF. In nucleotides, the CDR3 is TGCGCCAGCAGCACTGGGATTAGCGGGGATCAATACAATGAGCAGTTCTTC. This sequence joins TRBV5-1 and TRBJ2-1; 8 nucleotides match TRBD2. The CDR3 is made up of 17 amino acids. V was clipped by 4 bases and J by 4 bases; unmatched bases: 13. From germline, CDR1 is SGHRS and CDR2 YFSETQ.

The J gene is TRBJ2-2, the V gene TRBV6-4, with a weak D call TRBD2 (5 bases). Germline values: CDR1 MRHNA, CDR2 SNTAGT. The ends were cut back, 4 bases at V and 2 bases at J, with 11 bases in the middle. This CDR3 has 15 residues. The CDR3 DNA follows: TGTGCCAGCAGTGTTCAGAGGGCTAACACCGGGGAGCTGTTTTTT. Protein product: CASSVQRANTGELFF.

This chain links TRBV28 with TRBJ2-7; the match to TRBD2 covers 11 bases. Germline assignment: CDR1 MDHEN and CDR2 SYDVKM. The CDR3 extends over 17 amino acids. V gave up 3 bases and J gave up 1 base; unmatched junction bases: 8. The CDR3 region has the DNA TGTGCCAGCAGTTTGTCTCCCGGGACTAGCGGTTCCTACGAGCAGTACTTC. Amino acids: CASSLSPGTSGSYEQYF.

The chain has TRBV5-1 and TRBJ1-2, with 7 bases identical to TRBD1. V was pared by 4 bases and J by 4 bases, with 10 bases of the junction left unmatched. Germline V CDR1 and CDR2: SGHRS, YFSETQ. The length of the CDR3 is 15 residues. CDR3: CASSPGTALSYGYTF. The CDR3 DNA follows: TGCGCCAGCAGCCCCGGGACAGCTCTGAGCTATGGCTACACCTTC. The whole variable domain, remainder taken from reference TRBV5-1 and TRBJ1-2, is KAGVTQTPRYLIKTRGQQVTLSCSPISGHRSVSWYQQTPGQGLQFLFEYFSETQRNKGNFPGRFSGRQFSNSRSEMNVSTLELGDSALYLCASSPGTALSYGYTFGSGTRLTVV.

This chain connects TRBV7-9 to TRBJ1-4, with 11 bases lining up with TRBD1. This CDR3 region has 17 residues. Germline V gene data show CDR1 as SEHNR and CDR2 as FQNEAQ (reference sequence). V shed 7 bases, J shed 0 bases, and the junction held 7 bases outside the gene matches. As DNA, the CDR3 is TGTGCCAGCAACGGACAGGGGGCCTTTCCAACTAATGAAAAACTGTTTTTT. Translation: CASNGQGAFPTNEKLFF.

This clone has a single count. This rearrangement joins TRBV11-3 to TRBJ2-1; 9 positions agree with TRBD1. This CDR3 comprises 13 residues. CDR1 and CDR2 from the germline V gene are SGHNT and YENEEA. The V gene end was trimmed by 8 bases and the J gene end by 8 bases; junction bases not matched to a gene: 7. The CDR3 nucleotides are TGTGCCAGCGGGACAGGGTCCCCCCATGAGCAGTTCTTC. Translating gives CASGTGSPHEQFF.

The genes are TRBV5-1 and TRBJ1-2; D is perhaps TRBD1 (6 bases). V was trimmed by 3 bases and J by 4 bases, leaving 16 bases between them. Germline assignment: CDR1 SGHRS and CDR2 YFSETQ. The CDR3 spans 15 residues. CDR3 sequence (DNA): TGCGCCAGCAGCTACAAAACCCGGGACACCTATGGCTACACCTTC. Its protein is CASSYKTRDTYGYTF.

J is TRBJ2-1 and V is TRBV11-3; 8 nucleotides match TRBD1. The CDR3 totals 13 residues. From germline, CDR1 is SGHNT and CDR2 YENEEA. J was trimmed by 10 bases and V by 3 bases; bases with no gene match: 5. CDR3: CASSFQGAEEQFF. CDR3 bases: TGTGCCAGCAGCTTCCAGGGGGCCGAGGAGCAGTTCTTC.

This chain connects TRBV7-2 to TRBJ2-1, with a possible D match to TRBD2 (5 bases). Germline-derived CDR1 and CDR2 are SGHTA and FQGNSA. The CDR3 sequence is 14 residues long. Trimming removed 5 bases at V and 4 bases at J, with 12 bases between. In DNA, the CDR3 is TGTGCCAGCAGCCCCAGACGGGATTACAATGAGCAGTTCTTC. Protein product: CASSPRRDYNEQFF.

This chain links TRBV2 with TRBJ2-3, with TRBD2 as a possible D gene (5 bases). Between the trimmed V and J ends, which lost 7 bases and 2 bases, there was a span of 13 bases. Germline V gene data show CDR1 as SNHLY and CDR2 as FYNNEI. The CDR3 spans 14 residues. Written as DNA, the CDR3 is TGTGCCAGCATGGTGGGGAGAGACACAGATACGCAGTATTTT. This gives the protein CASMVGRDTDTQYF.